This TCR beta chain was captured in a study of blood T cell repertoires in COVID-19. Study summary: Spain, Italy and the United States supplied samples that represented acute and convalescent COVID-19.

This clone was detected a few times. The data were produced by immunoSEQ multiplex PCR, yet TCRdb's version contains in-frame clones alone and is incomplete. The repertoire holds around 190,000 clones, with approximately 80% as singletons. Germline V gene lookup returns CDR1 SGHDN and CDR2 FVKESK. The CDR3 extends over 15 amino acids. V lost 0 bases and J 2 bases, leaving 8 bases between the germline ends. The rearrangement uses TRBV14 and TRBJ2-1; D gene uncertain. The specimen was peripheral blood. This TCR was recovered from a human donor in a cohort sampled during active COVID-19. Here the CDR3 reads CASSQEQLAYNEQFF. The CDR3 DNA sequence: TGTGCCAGCAGCCAAGAACAGCTGGCCTACAATGAGCAGTTCTTC.